The T cell receptor (beta chain) under discussion was sequenced for a study of shared T cell receptors in the human thymus. The assay was immunoSEQ multiplex PCR, and TCRdb's table has in-frame clones only and misses some. The table has over 650,000 clones, 80% to 90% seen once. This clone occurred once. These same records also appear under a second study, on human thymus T cells. That work contributes: V and J gene usage appeared biased in thymic and blood repertoires. In unrelated individuals, thymic repertoires overlapped highly, according to related research.

Material for sequencing was thymocytes. This receptor was taken from a boy in the first two years of life with a congenital heart defect.

As DNA, the CDR3 is TGTGCCAGTAGTATCCGCCACCCCGGACAGGGGGCGAACACCGGGGAGCTGTTTTTT. Translation: CASSIRHPGQGANTGELFF. V usage is TRBV19 and J usage is TRBJ2-2, with 10 bases aligning to TRBD1. With V trimmed by 3 bases and J by 0 bases, 10 bases remained unmatched. CDR3 length equals 19 residues. Germline values: CDR1 LNHDA, CDR2 SQIVND (reference sequence).